The 17 T cell receptor beta chains below come from one sample, sequenced in a study of cytomegalovirus exposure and HLA in healthy donors. With 60 Vbeta and 13 Jbeta primers, the PCR was carried out. Assay used: immunoSEQ multiplex PCR; TCRdb lists only in-frame clones, some missing. The sample carries some 140,000 clones, 80% recorded once. Sequencing input: PBMCs. Source of these receptors: a man aged 25-45 years in good health and CMV-seronegative.

The genes are TRBV28 and TRBJ2-3, with 7 bases matching TRBD1. Germline lookup yields CDR1 MDHEN and CDR2 SYDVKM. V lost 8 bases to trimming and J lost 4 bases; unmatched junction nucleotides: 6. CDR3 length equals 13 residues. CDR3 region: CASWRQGADTQYF. In DNA, the CDR3 is TGTGCCAGCTGGAGGCAGGGGGCAGATACGCAGTATTTT.

The chain links TRBV6-5 to TRBJ2-7; D is uncertain. The germline V gene has CDR1 MNHEY and CDR2 SVGAGI. V gave up 3 bases and J gave up 4 bases, with 16 bases separating them. There are 15 residues in the CDR3. CDR3 loop: CASSYMAPPGYEQYF. DNA for the CDR3: TGTGCCAGCAGTTATATGGCCCCCCCCGGGTACGAGCAGTACTTC.

The count of this clone is one. The chain employs TRBV5-6 and TRBJ2-7; 8 nucleotides match TRBD2. From germline, CDR1 is SGHDT and CDR2 YYEEEE. The CDR3 has 18 amino acids. V shed 0 bases and J 3 bases; nucleotides not matched to a gene: 14. CDR3 residues: CASSLALAGIGYSYEQYF. For the CDR3, the DNA is TGTGCCAGCAGCTTGGCCTTAGCGGGAATCGGCTACAGCTACGAGCAGTACTTC.

CDR3 sequence (DNA): TGCGCCAGCAGCCGGACTAGCGGGGGCCTGGATACCTACAATGAGCAGTTCTTC. This translates into CASSRTSGGLDTYNEQFF. This chain joins TRBV5-1 and TRBJ2-1, with 13 bases aligning to TRBD2. This CDR3 has 18 amino acids. V lost 4 bases, J lost 2 bases, and 9 bases stayed unmatched. Germline CDR1 and CDR2: SGHRS and YFSETQ.

The chain carries TRBV28 and TRBJ2-1; TRBD2 matches at 11 bases. This CDR3 is built from 17 residues. V lost 1 base to trimming and J lost 6 bases; unmatched junction nucleotides: 8. The germline CDR1 and CDR2 sequences are MDHEN and SYDVKM. The CDR3 sequence is CASSLSASGRTLNEQFF. In DNA form, the CDR3 reads TGTGCCAGCAGTTTATCCGCTAGCGGGAGGACACTCAATGAGCAGTTCTTC.

J is TRBJ2-7 and V is TRBV15, with TRBD2 matching 12 bases. The germline CDR1 and CDR2 sequences are LNHNV and YYDKDF (reference sequence). The CDR3 covers 18 residues. V lost 6 bases to trimming and J lost 3 bases; unmatched junction nucleotides: 15. CDR3 loop: CATSSRAASGRAGYEQYF. In DNA, the CDR3 is TGTGCCACCAGTTCGCGGGCGGCTAGCGGGAGGGCCGGCTACGAGCAGTACTTC. Drawing the rest from reference TRBV15 and TRBJ2-7, the complete variable domain is DAMVIQNPRYQVTQFGKPVTLSCSQTLNHNVMYWYQQKSSQAPKLLFHYYDKDFNNEADTPDNFQSRRPNTSFCFLDIRSPGLGDTAMYLCATSSRAASGRAGYEQYFGPGTRLTVT.

The J gene is TRBJ2-1, the V gene TRBV7-2; maybe TRBD1 (6 bases). V was shortened by 6 bases and J by 12 bases, with 15 bases between the two germline ends. The CDR3 contains 12 residues. Germline loops: CDR1 SGHTA, CDR2 FQGNSA. The CDR3 DNA follows: TGTGCCAGCAGTTGGGACGAGGGGGTGCAGTTCTTC. Translation: CASSWDEGVQFF.

This chain connects TRBV13 to TRBJ2-5; 7 positions match TRBD1. Gene TRBJ2-7 matches the end of the DNA better, so the J call may be wrong. The CDR3 covers 13 residues. CDR1 PRHDT and CDR2 FYEKMQ come from the germline V gene (reference sequence). CDR3 loop: CASRWTGRDEQYF. The CDR3 DNA is TGTGCCAGCAGGTGGACAGGTCGGGACGAGCAGTACTTC.

Notes on this clone: Likely a read error: the CDR3 ends without its conserved phenylalanine or tryptophan. The DNA is left out, because the CDR3 cannot be placed on it with certainty; the CDR3 is given as TCRdb lists it. The chain links TRBV7-8 to TRBJ2-7; TRBD1, the table's D call, was not compared with the DNA. CDR1 and CDR2 (germline): SGHVS, FQNEAQ. The CDR3 spans 13 amino acids, including both terminal residues. The CDR3: CASSSRRDRGGEY.

The chain combines TRBV7-8 with TRBJ2-7, with 10 bases aligning to TRBD2. Germline V CDR1 and CDR2: SGHVS, FQNEAQ. The CDR3 spans 19 residues. V shed 5 bases, J shed 2 bases, and the junction held 18 bases outside the gene matches. DNA for the CDR3: TGTGCCAGCAGCCAGGACAGGACCGGGACTAGCGCAACTACCTACGAGCAGTACTTC. As protein: CASSQDRTGTSATTYEQYF.

This chain joins TRBV27 and TRBJ2-5, with D perhaps TRBD1 (5 bases). V was cut by 2 bases and J by 2 bases, with 9 bases left in between. The CDR3 has 14 residues. Germline assignment: CDR1 MNHEY and CDR2 SMNVEV (reference sequence). CDR3 DNA: TGTGCCAGCAGTTTACGACAGACACAAGAGACCCAGTACTTC. Translation gives CASSLRQTQETQYF.

The chain links TRBV5-5 to TRBJ2-5, with D unresolved. CDR1 is SGHKS, CDR2 YYEKEE, per germline (reference sequence). V lost 1 base, J lost 6 bases, and 10 bases lay in between. The CDR3 sequence is 13 residues long. The CDR3 reads CASSLSEMKTQYF. As DNA, the CDR3 is TGTGCCAGCAGCTTGAGCGAGATGAAGACCCAGTACTTC.

The chain employs TRBV6-5 and TRBJ2-3; D is perhaps TRBD2 (5 bases). Germline CDR1 reads MNHEY; CDR2 reads SVGAGI. CDR3 length: 15 residues. Trimming took 2 bases from V and 0 from J, leaving 9 bases between them. The CDR3 DNA reads as TGTGCCAGCAGTTACCTCAGCGGAAGCACAGATACGCAGTATTTT. It specifies CASSYLSGSTDTQYF.

This chain uses TRBV6-5 with TRBJ1-3, with 10 bases identical to TRBD1. The CDR3 totals 16 residues. Germline V gives CDR1 MNHEY, CDR2 SVGAGI. V was pared by 4 bases and J by 6 bases, with 9 bases of the junction left unmatched. CDR3: CASSSGQGLYKNTIYF. The CDR3 DNA reads TGTGCCAGCAGTTCGGGACAGGGGCTCTACAAAAACACCATATATTTT.

The CDR3 DNA reads as TGTGCCTCCAAAACAGGCAACACCGGGGAGCTGTTTTTT. It is translated as CASKTGNTGELFF. The chain is built from TRBV6-1 and TRBJ2-2, with a weak D call TRBD1 (5 bases). Germline V lookup: CDR1 MNHNS, CDR2 SASEGT. The CDR3 sequence is 13 residues long. V lost 11 bases, J lost 2 bases, and 12 bases lay in between.

This chain connects TRBV7-9 to TRBJ2-1; 14 nucleotides agree with TRBD2. The ends lost 5 bases at V and 8 bases at J; junction bases unmatched: 5. The CDR3 runs 15 residues. Germline assignment: CDR1 SEHNR and CDR2 FQNEAQ (reference sequence). CDR3 amino acids: CASSAGTSGSDEQFF. CDR3 DNA: TGTGCCAGCAGCGCTGGGACTAGCGGGAGCGATGAGCAGTTCTTC.

The chain uses TRBV28 and TRBJ1-2; 7 bases map to TRBD1. The CDR3 is 15 amino acids. Germline CDR1 is MDHEN and CDR2 is SYDVKM. V shed 8 bases and J 3 bases; nucleotides not matched to a gene: 12. CDR3 residues: CASGPPHRGDYGYTF. CDR3 DNA: TGTGCCAGCGGACCCCCACACAGGGGCGACTATGGCTACACCTTC.